The 18 T cell receptor beta chains below all came from one sample that was sequenced in a study of CD8+CD57+ T cells in acquired aplastic anemia. Patients chosen for sequencing had shown CD8+CD57+ cell expansion by flow cytometry. Genomic DNA templated the TCR beta VDJ and CDR3 profiling. TCRdb redid the calling of the reads with MiXCR, one entry per CDR3 protein. The profile shows some 170,000 distinct CDR3 sequences, about 45% of them singletons. The material sequenced was sorted CD4+, CD8+, or CD8+CD57+ T cells (not recorded which) from PBMCs. Receptors were obtained from a human donor with aplastic anemia.

This clonotype occurred many times. The V call is TRBV15, the J call TRBJ2-5; D is unresolved. V lost 0 bases to trimming and J lost 5 bases, with 19 bases between them. Germline assignment: CDR1 LNHNV and CDR2 YYDKDF (reference sequence). This CDR3 has 17 amino acids. The CDR3 DNA sequence: TGTGCCACCAGCAGAGATCGGCAGACACCTCTCAGGGAGACCCAGTACTTC. Translating gives CATSRDRQTPLRETQYF.

J is TRBJ1-3 and V is TRBV7-9; D gene ambiguous. Germline V lookup: CDR1 SEHNR, CDR2 FQNEAQ (reference sequence). The CDR3 sequence is 13 residues long. V gave up 6 bases and J gave up 0 bases, with 6 bases separating them. CDR3 bases: TGTGCCAGCAGTCGATACTCTGGAAACACCATATATTTT. Amino acids: CASSRYSGNTIYF.

The chain has TRBV2 and TRBJ2-7; no reliable D call. CDR1 and CDR2 from the germline V gene are SNHLY and FYNNEI. V lost 7 bases, J lost 0 bases, and 10 bases lay in between. CDR3 length equals 13 residues. The CDR3 DNA follows: TGTGCCAGCACCGGCACTCTCTCCTACGAGCAGTACTTC. This encodes CASTGTLSYEQYF.

Many counts were recorded for this clonotype. The chain is built from TRBV7-9 and TRBJ1-3; no reliable D call. CDR3 length: 13 amino acids. Between the trimmed V and J ends, which lost 7 bases and 0 bases, there was a span of 7 bases. The germline V gene has CDR1 SEHNR and CDR2 FQNEAQ (reference sequence). The CDR3 bases are TGTGCCAGCACCCAACCCTCTGGAAACACCATATATTTT. Residues: CASTQPSGNTIYF.

The sample holds many counts of this clonotype. This rearrangement joins TRBV6-1 to TRBJ1-5; 7 bases map to TRBD1. The V and J ends lost 7 bases and 6 bases, in that order; junction bases with no gene match: 9. This CDR3 contains 14 residues. The germline CDR1 and CDR2 sequences are MNHNS and SASEGT. Here the CDR3 reads CASTSGQGVQPQHF. The CDR3 DNA is TGTGCCAGCACCTCTGGGCAGGGGGTTCAGCCCCAGCATTTT.

This clonotype has at least ten counts. V and J are TRBV24-1 and TRBJ2-2, with TRBD1 matching over 12 bases. This CDR3 region has 18 residues. CDR1 KGHDR and CDR2 SFDVKD come from the germline V gene. V lost 4 bases and J lost 5; bases outside the gene matches: 10. DNA of the CDR3: TGTGCCACCAGTGACTTACCGGGACAGGGGGCGAGAACCGGGGAGCTGTTTTTT. Protein sequence: CATSDLPGQGARTGELFF.

This sequence joins TRBV15 and TRBJ1-6, with D unresolved. This CDR3 contains 15 residues. CDR1 and CDR2 from the germline V gene are LNHNV and YYDKDF (reference sequence). Trimming cost V 4 bases and J 9 bases, with 16 bases left between them. The CDR3 protein is CATSNPLLAGSPLHF. DNA for the CDR3: TGTGCCACCAGCAACCCCCTCCTCGCGGGTTCACCCCTCCACTTT. The variable domain in full, completed from reference TRBV15 and TRBJ1-6, reads DAMVIQNPRYQVTQFGKPVTLSCSQTLNHNVMYWYQQKSSQAPKLLFHYYDKDFNNEADTPDNFQSRRPNTSFCFLDIRSPGLGDTAMYLCATSNPLLAGSPLHFGNGTRLTVT.

V gene TRBV2 combines with J gene TRBJ1-5; 8 bases fit TRBD1. The CDR3 extends over 13 amino acids. Germline V CDR1 and CDR2: SNHLY, FYNNEI. After removal of 6 bases from V and 9 bases from J, the junction contained 7 bases not matched to a gene. This CDR3 reads CASSTGGGRPQHF. The CDR3 nucleotides read TGTGCCAGCAGCACAGGGGGAGGTCGGCCCCAGCATTTT.

This clonotype was picked up many times. This sequence joins TRBV6-2 or TRBV6-3 and TRBJ1-1; D is ambiguous. The CDR3 totals 14 residues. The V end was cut by 4 bases, the J end by 3 bases, with 12 bases between. Germline lookup yields CDR1 MNHEY and CDR2 SVGEGT. The CDR3 nucleotides read TGTGCCAGCAGTTTAGTGGCATTGGACACTGAAGCTTTCTTT. This sequence encodes CASSLVALDTEAFF.

This chain connects TRBV7-3 to TRBJ2-3; tentatively, D is TRBD1 (5 bases). CDR1 and CDR2 from the germline V gene are SGHTA and FQGTGA. V lost 4 bases and J lost 3, with 8 bases in between. The CDR3 covers 13 residues. The CDR3 region has the DNA TGTGCCAGCAGCTCAGGGATAACAGATACGCAGTATTTT. Translating it yields CASSSGITDTQYF.

V and J are TRBV7-9 and TRBJ1-2; D gene uncertain. Trimming shortened V by 2 bases and J by 4 bases, and 11 bases separated the two germline ends. CDR1 is SEHNR, CDR2 FQNEAQ, per germline (reference sequence). The CDR3 has 14 amino acids. CDR3 loop: CASSLILGTYGYTF. The CDR3 coding sequence is TGTGCCAGCAGCTTAATTCTGGGAACCTATGGCTACACCTTC. Supplemented by reference TRBV7-9 and TRBJ1-2, the full variable domain reads DTGVSQNPRHKITKRGQNVTFRCDPISEHNRLYWYRQTLGQGPEFLTYFQNEAQLEKSRLLSDRFSAERPKGSFSTLEIQRTEQGDSAMYLCASSLILGTYGYTFGSGTRLTVV.

V is TRBV15 and J is TRBJ2-7; TRBD1 aligns across 9 bases. The germline gives CDR1 LNHNV, CDR2 YYDKDF (reference sequence). Trimming removed 4 bases from V and 3 bases from J; junction bases left unmatched: 4. There are 14 residues in the CDR3. This CDR3 is CATSIGTGIYEQYF. For the CDR3, the DNA is TGTGCCACCAGCATCGGGACAGGGATCTACGAGCAGTACTTC. Full variable domain (outside the CDR3, taken from reference TRBV15 and TRBJ2-7): DAMVIQNPRYQVTQFGKPVTLSCSQTLNHNVMYWYQQKSSQAPKLLFHYYDKDFNNEADTPDNFQSRRPNTSFCFLDIRSPGLGDTAMYLCATSIGTGIYEQYFGPGTRLTVT.

This clonotype was seen only a few times. The J gene is TRBJ2-5, the V gene TRBV3-1; possibly TRBD2 for D (6 bases). In germline, CDR1 is LGHDT, CDR2 YNNKEL (reference sequence). This CDR3 region has 16 residues. Trimming removed 3 bases from V and 5 bases from J, with 19 bases in between. The DNA for the CDR3 is TGTGCCAGCAGCCAGGCCGGGGAGTGGGCGGGGGAGACCCAGTACTTC. It translates to CASSQAGEWAGETQYF.

This CDR3 is CATSREGLEAETQYF. Here the CDR3 DNA reads TGTGCCACCAGCAGAGAGGGACTTGAGGCAGAGACCCAGTACTTC. The chain carries TRBV15 and TRBJ2-5; maybe TRBD2 (6 bases). CDR3 size: 15 residues. Germline-derived CDR1 and CDR2 are LNHNV and YYDKDF (reference sequence). Trimming left V 0 bases short and J 4 bases short, with 12 bases between.

This clonotype appeared many times. The chain carries TRBV5-1 and TRBJ2-2; no reliable D call. Germline V lookup: CDR1 SGHRS, CDR2 YFSETQ. The CDR3 loop spans 15 amino acids. The V and J ends lost 5 bases and 0 bases respectively, with 11 bases between them. The CDR3 reads CASSRADANTGELFF. CDR3 nucleotides: TGCGCCAGCAGTAGGGCAGACGCGAACACCGGGGAGCTGTTTTTT.

This clonotype was picked up a small number of times. The chain joins TRBV10-3 to TRBJ2-5; no definite D call. The CDR3 is 13 amino acids. V lost 3 bases to trimming and J lost 5 bases, with 10 bases between them. Germline loops: CDR1 ENHRY, CDR2 SYGVKD. The CDR3 loop is CAISDGVGETQYF. The CDR3 DNA reads TGTGCCATCAGTGATGGGGTAGGGGAGACCCAGTACTTC.

The chain recombines TRBV20-1 with TRBJ2-3; 13 bases line up with TRBD2. The germline gives CDR1 DFQATT, CDR2 SNEGSKA (reference sequence). The CDR3 length is 14 residues. With 6 bases clipped from V and 11 bases from J, the junction kept 11 bases outside the gene matches. CDR3 coding DNA: TGCAGTGCACGGACTAGCGGGGGACAGATACGGCAGTATTTT. Encoded protein: CSARTSGGQIRQYF.

This clonotype was found a few times. One junction end disagrees with the germline gene, perhaps due to a read error. The genes are TRBV29-1 and TRBJ1-2; D is uncertain. Looked up from germline, CDR1 is SQVTM and CDR2 is ANQGSEA. The CDR3 has 11 amino acids. The CDR3 region has the DNA TGCAGCGTCGAAGGGCAGGCGGGCTACACCTTC. It is translated as CSVEGQAGYTF. The whole variable domain, filled in from reference TRBV29-1 and TRBJ1-2, reads SAVISQKPSRDICQRGTSLTIQCQVDSQVTMMFWYRQQPGQSLTLIATANQGSEATYESGFVIDKFPISRPNLTFSTLTVSNMSPEDSSIYLCSVEGQAGYTFGSGTRLTVV.